This T cell receptor (beta chain) derives from a study of early stage breast cancer tumors. This CDR3 spans 16 amino acids. Trimming removed 0 bases from V and 0 bases from J, with 14 bases in between. Germline assignment: CDR1 GTSNPN and CDR2 SVGIG (reference sequence). Libraries were prepared by immunoSEQ multiplex PCR; TCRdb keeps only in-frame clonotypes and omits some of them. The repertoire holds under 4,500 clones, with 65% to 75% as singletons. This chain connects TRBV30 to TRBJ1-1, with D perhaps matching TRBD1 (5 bases). This TCR derives from a person aged 35-55 years with breast cancer. Sequenced: breast tumor tissue. The CDR3 sequence: CAWSVYWQGLNTEAFF. CDR3 bases: TGTGCCTGGAGTGTATATTGGCAGGGCTTGAACACTGAAGCTTTCTTT.